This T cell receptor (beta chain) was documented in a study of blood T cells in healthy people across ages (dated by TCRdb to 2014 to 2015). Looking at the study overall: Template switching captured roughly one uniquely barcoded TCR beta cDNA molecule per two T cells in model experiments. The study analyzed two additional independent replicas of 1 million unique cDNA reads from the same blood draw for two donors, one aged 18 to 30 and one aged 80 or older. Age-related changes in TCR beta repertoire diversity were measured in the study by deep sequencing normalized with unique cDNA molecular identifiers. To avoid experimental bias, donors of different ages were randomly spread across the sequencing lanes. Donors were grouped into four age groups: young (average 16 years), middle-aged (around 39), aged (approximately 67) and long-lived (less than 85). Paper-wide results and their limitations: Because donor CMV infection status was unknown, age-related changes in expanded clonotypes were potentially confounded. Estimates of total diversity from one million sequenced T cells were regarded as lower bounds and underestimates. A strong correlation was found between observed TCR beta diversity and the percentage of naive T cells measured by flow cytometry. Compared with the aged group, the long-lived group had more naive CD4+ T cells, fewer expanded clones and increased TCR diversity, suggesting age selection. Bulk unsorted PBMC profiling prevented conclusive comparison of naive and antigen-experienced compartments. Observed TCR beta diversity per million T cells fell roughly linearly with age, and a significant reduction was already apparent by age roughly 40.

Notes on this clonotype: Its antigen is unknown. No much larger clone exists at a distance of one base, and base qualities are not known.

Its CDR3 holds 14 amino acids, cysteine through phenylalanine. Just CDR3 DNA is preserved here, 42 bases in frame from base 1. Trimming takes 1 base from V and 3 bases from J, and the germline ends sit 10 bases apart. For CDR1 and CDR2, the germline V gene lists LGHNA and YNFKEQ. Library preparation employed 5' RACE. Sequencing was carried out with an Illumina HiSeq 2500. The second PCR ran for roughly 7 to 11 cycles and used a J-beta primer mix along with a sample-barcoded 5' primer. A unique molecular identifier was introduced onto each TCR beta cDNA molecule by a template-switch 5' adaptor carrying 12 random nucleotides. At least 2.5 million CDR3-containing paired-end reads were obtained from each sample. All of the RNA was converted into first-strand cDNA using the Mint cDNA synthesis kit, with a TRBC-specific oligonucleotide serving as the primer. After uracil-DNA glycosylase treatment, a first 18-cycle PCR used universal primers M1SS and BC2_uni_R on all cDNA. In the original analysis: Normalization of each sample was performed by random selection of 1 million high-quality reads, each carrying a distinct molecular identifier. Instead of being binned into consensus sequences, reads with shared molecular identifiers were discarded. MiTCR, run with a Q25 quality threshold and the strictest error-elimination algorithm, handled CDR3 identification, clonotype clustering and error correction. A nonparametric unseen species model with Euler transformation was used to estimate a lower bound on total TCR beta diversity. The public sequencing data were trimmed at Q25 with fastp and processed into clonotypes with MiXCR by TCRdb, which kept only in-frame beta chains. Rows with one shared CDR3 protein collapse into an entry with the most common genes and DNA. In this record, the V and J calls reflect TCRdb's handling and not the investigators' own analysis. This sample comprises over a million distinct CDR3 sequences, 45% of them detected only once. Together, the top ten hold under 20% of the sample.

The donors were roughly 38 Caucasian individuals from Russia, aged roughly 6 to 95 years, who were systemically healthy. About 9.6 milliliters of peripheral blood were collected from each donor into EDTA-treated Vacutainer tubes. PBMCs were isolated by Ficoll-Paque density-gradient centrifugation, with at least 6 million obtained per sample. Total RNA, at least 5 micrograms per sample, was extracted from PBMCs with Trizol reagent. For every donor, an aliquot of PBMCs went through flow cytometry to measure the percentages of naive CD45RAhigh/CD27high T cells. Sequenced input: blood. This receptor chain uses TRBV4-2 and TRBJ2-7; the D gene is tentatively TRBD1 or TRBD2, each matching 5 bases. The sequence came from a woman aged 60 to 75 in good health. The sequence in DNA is TGTGCCAGCAGCCAAGGGGACGCACACTACGAGCAGTACTTC. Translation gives CASSQGDAHYEQYF.